The clone carrying this TCR beta chain was counted a few times. These data belong to a study of T-cell memory formation after mild COVID-19. 5'RACE primed at constant segments yielded TCR alpha and TCR beta cDNA libraries bearing sample barcodes and UMIs. TCRdb recomputed calls from the 5' RACE reads with MiXCR, one row per CDR3 protein. The sample holds about 270,000 distinct CDR3 sequences, around 17% seen once. The TCR comes from a man aged 18 to 29 who had mild COVID-19 (a few samples of this study predate the infection). Cell type and time point are not known. The sequenced sample was PBMCs or a T cell subset sorted from them (not recorded which).

The CDR3 region has the DNA TGCGCCAGCACCATGACAAGACATAGCAATCAGCCCCAGCATTTT. It codes for CASTMTRHSNQPQHF. The V and J genes are TRBV5-1 and TRBJ1-5; D is uncertain. The germline V and J ends were trimmed by 6 bases and 0 bases, with 13 bases remaining between them. Germline V lookup: CDR1 SGHRS, CDR2 YFSETQ. The CDR3 consists of 15 residues.